The 32 T cell receptor beta chains in this list originate from one sample, sequenced in a study of blood T cell repertoires in COVID-19. Measured with immunoSEQ multiplex PCR; TCRdb has only the in-frame clones, and not every one. The data show 65,000 to 95,000 clones, with about 87% seen just once and approximately 4.3% held by the top ten. Sequenced: peripheral blood. These receptors came from a man aged 50-59 years with active COVID-19.

The rearrangement links TRBV5-4 to TRBJ2-1, with 9 bases fitting TRBD2. Trimming at V came to 0 bases and at J to 1 base, leaving 11 bases not matched to a gene. Germline assignment: CDR1 SGHNT and CDR2 YYREEE (reference sequence). The CDR3 runs 19 residues. CDR3 protein: CASSLVGGGALKSYNEQFF. The CDR3 nucleotides read TGTGCCAGCAGCTTGGTTGGCGGGGGGGCGTTAAAGTCCTACAATGAGCAGTTCTTC.

The chain joins TRBV7-2 to TRBJ2-7; D might be TRBD1 (5 bases). Germline assignment: CDR1 SGHTA and CDR2 FQGNSA. The CDR3 consists of 14 residues. V lost 2 bases, J lost 4 bases, and 12 bases lay in between. The CDR3 sequence is CASSLIRVGYEQYF. Here the CDR3 DNA reads TGTGCCAGCAGCTTAATCAGGGTAGGGTACGAGCAGTACTTC. Full variable domain (outside the CDR3, taken from reference TRBV7-2 and TRBJ2-7): GAGVSQSPSNKVTEKGKDVELRCDPISGHTALYWYRQSLGQGLEFLIYFQGNSAPDKSGLPSDRFSAERTGGSVSTLTIQRTQQEDSAVYLCASSLIRVGYEQYFGPGTRLTVT.

This clone was detected only a few times. This sequence joins TRBV5-1 and TRBJ2-6; a possible D gene is TRBD1 (6 bases). V dropped 4 bases and J dropped 1 base, with 9 bases sitting between them. The CDR3 has 15 amino acids. CDR1 SGHRS and CDR2 YFSETQ come from the germline V gene. CDR3 DNA sequence: TGCGCCAGCAGCGGGGGCTTTTCTGGGGCCAACGTCCTGACTTTC. Protein product: CASSGGFSGANVLTF.

The V call is TRBV6-5, the J call TRBJ1-2, with 9 nucleotides matching TRBD1. This CDR3 contains 15 residues. Unmatched junction bases numbered 8, after V lost 7 bases and J lost 2 bases. The germline gives CDR1 MNHEY, CDR2 SVGAGI. This CDR3 reads CASTTGTGRNYGYTF. CDR3 nucleotide sequence: TGTGCCAGCACCACCGGGACAGGGCGCAACTATGGCTACACCTTC.

CDR3 loop: CASGLTPSGTSGGEIRHTQYF. The CDR3 DNA is TGTGCTAGTGGTTTGACCCCCTCCGGGACTAGCGGGGGGGAGATAAGGCATACGCAGTATTTT. The rearrangement joins TRBV12-5 to TRBJ2-3, with TRBD2 matching over 16 bases. The CDR3 length is 21 residues. Trimming at V came to 2 bases and at J to 7 bases, leaving 18 bases not matched to a gene. The germline CDR1 and CDR2 sequences are LGHNT and FRNRAP. Based on the CDR3 plus reference TRBV12-5 and TRBJ2-3, the full variable domain is DARVTQTPRHKVTEMGQEVTMRCQPILGHNTVFWYRQTMMQGLELLAYFRNRAPLDDSGMPKDRFSAEMPDATLATLKIQPSEPRDSAVYFCASGLTPSGTSGGEIRHTQYFGPGTRLTVL.

The chain employs TRBV5-4 and TRBJ2-7; TRBD2 matches 10 bases. Germline V gives CDR1 SGHNT, CDR2 YYREEE (reference sequence). The J segment lost 7 bases and the V segment lost 1 base, leaving 8 bases of the junction unmatched. The CDR3 runs to 15 residues. The CDR3 bases are TGTGCCAGCAGCTTGCAAAGCGGGGGGGCGACTGAGCAGTACTTC. This encodes CASSLQSGGATEQYF.

CDR3 bases: TGTGCCAGCAGTTTAAATGCGGGTAGTGATGAAGCTTTCTTT. Amino acid sequence: CASSLNAGSDEAFF. The genes are TRBV27 and TRBJ1-1; D gene ambiguous. Trimming removed 2 bases at V and 7 bases at J, with 14 bases between. CDR3 length equals 14 residues. Germline assignment: CDR1 MNHEY and CDR2 SMNVEV (reference sequence).

The chain recombines TRBV11-1 with TRBJ2-1, with 8 nucleotides matching TRBD2. V trimming: 2 bases; J trimming: 9 bases; junction bases outside the gene matches: 12. The CDR3 has 16 residues. Germline V gives CDR1 SGHAT, CDR2 FQDESV (reference sequence). The CDR3 reads CASSLRVGTRSPEQFF. The CDR3 region has the DNA TGTGCCAGCAGCTTAAGGGTCGGGACTAGAAGTCCTGAGCAGTTCTTC.

The chain recombines TRBV5-4 with TRBJ1-6; possibly TRBD1 for D (6 bases). The V and J ends lost 3 bases and 4 bases respectively, with 11 bases between them. CDR1 and CDR2 from the germline V gene are SGHNT and YYREEE (reference sequence). The CDR3 spans 15 residues. DNA of the CDR3: TGTGCCAGCAGCTCAGGCGGACAGTATAATTCACCCCTCCACTTT. Amino acid sequence: CASSSGGQYNSPLHF.

The gene calls are TRBV28 and TRBJ2-7; 11 nucleotides line up with TRBD1. Germline values: CDR1 MDHEN, CDR2 SYDVKM. The V gene end was trimmed by 5 bases and the J gene end by 2 bases; junction bases not matched to a gene: 5. The CDR3 loop spans 15 amino acids. CDR3 protein: CASSRPGQGAYEQYF. In nucleotides, the CDR3 is TGTGCCAGCAGTCGACCGGGACAGGGGGCCTACGAGCAGTACTTC.

This chain uses TRBV5-6 with TRBJ1-5; D is undetermined. With 0 bases removed from V and 3 bases from J, the gap between germline ends came to 7 bases. There are 14 residues in the CDR3. The germline gives CDR1 SGHDT, CDR2 YYEEEE. The CDR3 region has the DNA TGTGCCAGCAGCTTGGGGCAGAACAATCAGCCCCAGCATTTT. Translation: CASSLGQNNQPQHF.

V gene TRBV3-1 (or the pseudogene TRBV3-2) combines with J gene TRBJ2-3; D may be TRBD2 (7 bases). This CDR3 has 17 amino acids. Germline V lookup: CDR1 LGHDT, CDR2 YNNKEL (reference sequence). The germline V and J ends were trimmed by 4 bases and 4 bases, with 21 bases remaining between them. DNA for the CDR3: TGTGCCAGCAGCCTCCGAAAAGGTGGGAGGGGGTCAGATACGCAGTATTTT. As protein: CASSLRKGGRGSDTQYF.

V is TRBV18 and J is TRBJ1-6; D is possibly TRBD1 (6 bases). The ends were cut back, 1 base at V and 8 bases at J, with 12 bases in the middle. Germline V CDR1 and CDR2: KGHSH, LQKENI. The CDR3 totals 15 residues. The chain's CDR3 is CASSPQSRGDSPLHF. CDR3 DNA: TGTGCCAGCTCACCACAGAGCAGGGGTGATTCACCCCTCCACTTT.

The gene calls are TRBV6-5 and TRBJ2-2, with 9 bases fitting TRBD1. The length of the CDR3 is 15 residues. Losses at the gene ends were 7 bases for V and 4 bases for J; bases not matched to a gene: 7. Germline V CDR1 and CDR2: MNHEY, SVGAGI. The CDR3 here is CASKDQTGGTGELFF. The DNA of the CDR3 is TGTGCCAGCAAAGACCAGACAGGGGGCACCGGGGAGCTGTTTTTT.

The chain recombines TRBV18 with TRBJ1-1, with D hard to call. Looked up from germline, CDR1 is KGHSH and CDR2 is LQKENI. This CDR3 has 12 residues. Trimming stripped 6 bases from V and 4 bases from J, with 9 bases between. The CDR3 is CASSTEATEAFF. The CDR3 DNA reads TGTGCCAGCTCCACCGAGGCCACTGAAGCTTTCTTT.

V and J are TRBV4-2 and TRBJ2-2; D is uncertain. Germline V lookup: CDR1 LGHNA, CDR2 YNFKEQ. The CDR3 runs to 14 residues. V was cut by 0 bases and J by 6 bases, with 8 bases left in between. This CDR3 is CASSQDLSAGELFF. The CDR3 DNA follows: TGTGCCAGCAGCCAAGATCTTAGTGCCGGGGAGCTGTTTTTT.

The V gene is TRBV4-2, the J gene TRBJ2-3; TRBD2 agrees at 9 bases. The length of the CDR3 is 16 residues. With 5 bases clipped from V and 8 bases from J, the junction kept 14 bases outside the gene matches. Germline V gene lookup returns CDR1 LGHNA and CDR2 YNFKEQ. DNA of the CDR3: TGTGCCAGCAGCGCGCCCGGGGCTAGCGGGACACTTACGCAGTATTTT. Amino acid sequence: CASSAPGASGTLTQYF.

The chain links TRBV7-3 to TRBJ2-7; 7 nucleotides agree with TRBD2. J gave up 5 bases and V 8 bases, and 9 bases lay outside the gene matches. Germline V CDR1 and CDR2: SGHTA, FQGTGA. This CDR3 comprises 13 residues. CDR3 region: CASAAGAKNEQYF. CDR3 bases: TGTGCCAGCGCGGCGGGAGCAAAAAACGAGCAGTACTTC. Based on the CDR3 plus reference TRBV7-3 and TRBJ2-7, the full variable domain is GAGVSQTPSNKVTEKGKYVELRCDPISGHTALYWYRQSLGQGPEFLIYFQGTGAADDSGLPNDRFFAVRPEGSVSTLKIQRTERGDSAVYLCASAAGAKNEQYFGPGTRLTVT.

The chain has TRBV12-5 and TRBJ2-7, with D unresolved. Germline V CDR1 and CDR2: LGHNT, FRNRAP. The CDR3 is 11 residues long. Trimming pared 6 bases from V and 3 bases from J, leaving 6 bases between. The CDR3 region is CASGRDYEQYF. The DNA of the CDR3 is TGTGCTAGTGGCCGCGACTACGAGCAGTACTTC. The full variable domain, its missing parts supplied by reference TRBV12-5 and TRBJ2-7, is DARVTQTPRHKVTEMGQEVTMRCQPILGHNTVFWYRQTMMQGLELLAYFRNRAPLDDSGMPKDRFSAEMPDATLATLKIQPSEPRDSAVYFCASGRDYEQYFGPGTRLTVT.

The chain recombines TRBV6-5 with TRBJ1-1, with a tentative D call TRBD1 (6 bases). There are 13 residues in the CDR3. The V end lost 6 bases, the J end lost 3 bases, and 11 bases lay between the germline ends. Per the germline V gene, CDR1 is MNHEY and CDR2 is SVGAGI. The CDR3 here is CASRYEGDTEAFF. The DNA of the CDR3 is TGTGCCAGCAGATACGAGGGGGACACTGAAGCTTTCTTT.

The J gene is TRBJ1-2, the V gene TRBV4-2; 7 bases match TRBD1. The CDR3 is 15 amino acids. V lost 5 bases, J lost 5 bases, and 11 bases stayed unmatched. Germline V gene lookup returns CDR1 LGHNA and CDR2 YNFKEQ. The CDR3 reads CASSTPGTAGYGYTF. Written as DNA, the CDR3 is TGTGCCAGCAGCACACCGGGGACAGCAGGATATGGCTACACCTTC.

This clone showed up just a few times. This chain links TRBV11-1 with TRBJ2-7; TRBD1 matches 9 bases. CDR1 SGHAT and CDR2 FQDESV come from the germline V gene (reference sequence). Trimming removed 5 bases from V and 6 bases from J; junction bases left unmatched: 5. The CDR3 runs 13 residues. The DNA for the CDR3 is TGTGCCAGCAGCCCAAACAGGGGGCGCGAGCAGTACTTC. Protein product: CASSPNRGREQYF.

The chain has TRBV11-2 and TRBJ2-7, with 12 bases fitting TRBD2. The CDR3 runs to 15 residues. Germline CDR1 and CDR2: SGHAT and FQNNGV. V dropped 4 bases and J dropped 5; count of bases not matched to a gene: 6. The CDR3 is CASSSSGLAGHEQYF. The CDR3 nucleotides are TGTGCCAGCAGCTCATCGGGACTAGCGGGCCACGAGCAGTACTTC.

This clone is a singleton in its sample. The DNA of the CDR3 is TGTGCCAGCAGCCGAACAGGGGGCGCCACCGGGGAGCTGTTTTTT. As protein: CASSRTGGATGELFF. The chain has TRBV3-1 (or the pseudogene TRBV3-2) and TRBJ2-2, with TRBD1 matching 9 bases. The CDR3 spans 15 residues. Germline assignment: CDR1 LGHDT and CDR2 YNNKEL (reference sequence). The V and J ends lost 4 bases and 4 bases, in that order; junction bases with no gene match: 4.

The V gene is TRBV10-3, the J gene TRBJ2-1; 8 bases are a match to TRBD2. Germline assignment: CDR1 ENHRY and CDR2 SYGVKD. With 2 bases clipped from V and 4 bases from J, the junction kept 4 bases outside the gene matches. The CDR3 runs to 15 residues. The DNA of the CDR3 is TGTGCCATCAGTGAGCGTAGCGGGGCTTACAATGAGCAGTTCTTC. This codes for CAISERSGAYNEQFF.

The chain employs TRBV7-2 and TRBJ2-7; D gene unclear. CDR1 is SGHTA, CDR2 FQGNSA, per germline. This CDR3 has 17 amino acids. The germline V and J ends were trimmed by 5 bases and 5 bases, with 25 bases remaining between them. The CDR3 DNA reads TGTGCCAGCAGCCGCCCCCTCTACTTGACGACTGTGGACGAGCAGTACTTC. Protein product: CASSRPLYLTTVDEQYF.

The chain has TRBV6-2 or TRBV6-3 and TRBJ1-6, with D tentatively TRBD1 (5 bases). Germline CDR1 and CDR2: MNHEY and SVGEGT. The CDR3 runs 16 residues. The V end was cut by 6 bases, the J end by 10 bases, with 22 bases between. The CDR3 is CASSPRPGGSGSPLHF. The CDR3 bases are TGTGCCAGCAGCCCACGCCCGGGGGGGTCCGGCTCACCCCTCCACTTT.

The chain links TRBV24-1 to TRBJ1-2; 7 positions agree with TRBD1. The CDR3 runs to 18 residues. CDR1 and CDR2 (germline): KGHDR, SFDVKD. The V segment lost 9 bases and the J segment 4 bases; nucleotides outside the gene matches: 22. The CDR3 DNA follows: TGTGCCACCCATGGCCCCCGGGACAGTGGCACTCCTTCCTATGGCTACACCTTC. Translation: CATHGPRDSGTPSYGYTF.

The V and J genes are TRBV9 and TRBJ2-3; 11 nucleotides align to TRBD2. The CDR3 loop spans 16 amino acids. Germline values: CDR1 SGDLS, CDR2 YYNGEE. Germline trimming cut 9 bases from V and 0 bases from J; bases unmatched to any gene: 9. CDR3 in DNA: TGTGCCACCTCACCAGGGACTAGCGGAAGCACAGATACGCAGTATTTT. This sequence encodes CATSPGTSGSTDTQYF.

This sequence joins TRBV6-5 and TRBJ2-1; unclear D gene. The V end lost 4 bases, the J end lost 4 bases, and 8 bases lay between the germline ends. Germline V gives CDR1 MNHEY, CDR2 SVGAGI. This CDR3 has 13 residues. The CDR3 DNA reads TGTGCCAGCAGTTCCCGAGCGTACAATGAGCAGTTCTTC. It codes for CASSSRAYNEQFF.

This chain connects TRBV5-1 to TRBJ2-2; no firm D call. Germline CDR1 SGHRS, CDR2 YFSETQ. This CDR3 has 14 amino acids. V was clipped by 0 bases and J by 1 base, with 4 bases between them. In DNA, the CDR3 is TGCGCCAGCAGCTTGGCCCTGAACACCGGGGAGCTGTTTTTT. Its protein product is CASSLALNTGELFF.

This clone has only one observation. The V call is TRBV12-3 or TRBV12-4, the J call TRBJ2-7; D might be TRBD1 (5 bases). The CDR3 runs to 13 residues. V gave up 8 bases and J gave up 0 bases, with 11 bases separating them. CDR3 sequence reads: CASVGHNSYEQYF. The CDR3 bases are TGTGCCAGCGTTGGACACAACTCCTACGAGCAGTACTTC.